This TCR beta chain was sequenced in a study of T cell responses to AZD1222 COVID-19 vaccine. Findings and caveats of the study: Nearly half of spike-specific TCRs reportedly go after variant regions that carry no mutations. Every sample of the repertoires postdated the peak T cell response. Clonal diversity was possibly underestimated, and the donors were mostly white British, with more females.

Sequencing used immunoSEQ multiplex PCR; TCRdb keeps in-frame clones, though not all of them. Of more than 150,000 clones listed, approximately 92% were seen once; the top ten hold around 9.3%. There are 16 residues in the CDR3. The J segment lost 2 bases and the V segment lost 5 bases, leaving 11 bases of the junction unmatched. CDR1 is SEHNR, CDR2 FQNEAQ, per germline (reference sequence). In the case of this clone: Its antigen is not identified.

Source: peripheral blood, taken on day 0 of AZD1222 vaccination. The chain combines TRBV7-9 with TRBJ2-7, with 8 positions matching TRBD2. This TCR came from an adult in good health. In DNA form, the CDR3 reads TGTGCCAGCAGCCCGCCCAGCGGGAGTTCCCCCTACGAGCAGTACTTC. Amino acid sequence: CASSPPSGSSPYEQYF.